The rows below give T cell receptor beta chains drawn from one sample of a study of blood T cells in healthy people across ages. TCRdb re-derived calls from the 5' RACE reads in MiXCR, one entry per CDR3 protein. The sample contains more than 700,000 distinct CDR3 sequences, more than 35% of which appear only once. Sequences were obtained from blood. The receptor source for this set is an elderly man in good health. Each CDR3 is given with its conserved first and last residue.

CASSVGSLDTGELFF	TRBV9	TRBJ2-2
CASSPGPGEGSYEQYF	TRBV5-1	TRBJ2-7
CASSGFSTDTQYF	TRBV5-1	TRBJ2-3
CASSYSTQGGYNEQFF	TRBV6-2/TRBV6-3	TRBJ2-1
CASIIGSSYNSPLHF	TRBV2	TRBJ1-6
CASSPHPGGEKLFF	TRBV18	TRBJ1-4
CASCRSDIANYGYTF	TRBV6-1	TRBJ1-2
CASSQEGTYQNIQYF	TRBV3-1	TRBJ2-4
CSVDTSGNVWNEQFF	TRBV29-1	TRBJ2-1
CASSLDLAGGPYEQYF	TRBV5-1	TRBJ2-7